This T cell receptor beta chain was sequenced for a study of T-cell memory formation after mild COVID-19 (dated by TCRdb to the early 2020s). Describing the broader study: TCR sequence clusters from the two donors were largely donor specific. The cohort was made up of two young adult volunteers, one female and one male, who were previously healthy. T-cell clones expanding and contracting after mild COVID-19 in two donors were tracked by longitudinal TCRalpha and TCRbeta repertoire sequencing. Overall results and qualifications from the work: Clones contracting from day 15 to 85 had balanced CD4/CD8 phenotypes, while a second wave expanding from day 15 to 37 was biased towards CD4+. Only a couple of mild cases were covered by the study, and larger cohorts that include severe cases with pre-infection samples were considered necessary. Contracting CD4+ clones were located mainly in the CM and EM memory subsets, whereas CD8+ clones were found to be enriched in EMRA. The detection of some responding clones in pre-infection memory suggests that pre-existing cross-reactive memory T cells joined the SARS-CoV-2 response. Whether the second-wave clones peaking on day 37 were SARS-CoV-2 specific was not confirmed.

The listed sequencing device is Illumina NovaSeq 6000. Using 5'RACE with constant-segment primers, TCRalpha and TCRbeta cDNA libraries were constructed, with sample barcodes and unique molecular identifiers added in the process. Trizol reagent was used to extract RNA from every sample. Library amplification was performed in two PCR steps, and a second sample barcode and Illumina TruSeq adapters were introduced in the second step. The libraries were sequenced on an Illumina NovaSeq using 2 x 150 bp paired-end reads. Regarding the original processing steps: Reads were demultiplexed and collapsed into UMI-guided consensus sequences with migec v1.2.7. Using mixcr v2.1.11, UMI consensuses were aligned to TRA and TRB V and J templates and then assembled into clonotypes. A clonotype was counted as expanded or contracted only when both edgeR and NoisET called the clonotype significant, with the noise models trained on biological replicates. For edgeR calls, a false discovery rate-adjusted p below 0.01 and a log2 fold-change threshold of 1 were applied. As an exploratory analysis of dynamics, PCA with hierarchical clustering was applied to max-normalized trajectories of the 1000 most abundant clonotypes. Separately sequenced CD4+ and CD8+ repertoires were used to assign the CD4 or CD8 phenotype of responding clones. TCRdb took the public reads, trimmed them with fastp at Q25, ran MiXCR for clone calling and kept in-frame beta chains. Entries that share a CDR3 protein sequence are merged under the most common genes and DNA. Clone size and V and J calls follow TCRdb, not the original study. This sample comprises around 250,000 distinct CDR3 sequences, approximately 10% of them detected only once. 20% to 25% of the sample rests with the top ten.

The germline ends are 6 bases apart after V is trimmed by 12 bases and J by 7 bases. The CDR3 sequence holds 9 residues, the cysteine and phenylalanine included. The sequence is cut down to CDR3 DNA, 27 bases in frame from base 1. CDR1 and CDR2 are drawn from the germline V gene: KGHDR, SFDVKD. Ficoll-Paque density gradient centrifugation was used to isolate PBMCs. This clonotype appeared a few times. The clone's antigen remains unknown. No base quality information exists; no much larger clone differs at one position. This sequence uses TRBV24-1 and TRBJ2-1, with no confident D gene call. The receptor comes from a young man who had mild COVID-19 (a few samples of this study predate the infection). The sample titles of this study are shuffled in the database, so cell type and time point are left out; the donor was told from shared clones. The sequencing input was PBMCs or a T cell subset sorted from them (not recorded which). CDR3 protein: CAPRNEQFF. The DNA reads as follows: TGTGCCCCCCGTAATGAGCAGTTCTTC.